The T cell receptor (beta chain) described here comes from a study of early T cells in non-severe SARS-CoV-2 infection. V lost 6 bases and J lost 3; bases outside the gene matches: 7. This CDR3 is built from 15 residues. This clonotype was seen at least ten times. Its target is not known. As part of library construction, unique molecular identifiers were attached to individual cDNA molecules. TCRdb redid the calling of the 5' RACE reads with MiXCR, one entry per CDR3 protein. The sample lists under 70,000 distinct CDR3 sequences, about 7.7% occurring once. Study observations and caveats: The VDJdb matching leaned toward anti-spike CD8 responses and overlooked private and CD4 specificities.

The V and J genes are TRBV12-3 or TRBV12-4 and TRBJ2-2; 7 bases match TRBD2. The specimen was whole blood, collected at baseline. This TCR was recovered from an adult who was a healthcare worker with PCR-confirmed SARS-CoV-2 infection or an uninfected control (not recorded which). CDR3 sequence reads: CASRRGGVYTGELFF. Written as DNA, the CDR3 is TGTGCCAGCAGGAGGGGAGGGGTATACACCGGGGAGCTGTTTTTT.